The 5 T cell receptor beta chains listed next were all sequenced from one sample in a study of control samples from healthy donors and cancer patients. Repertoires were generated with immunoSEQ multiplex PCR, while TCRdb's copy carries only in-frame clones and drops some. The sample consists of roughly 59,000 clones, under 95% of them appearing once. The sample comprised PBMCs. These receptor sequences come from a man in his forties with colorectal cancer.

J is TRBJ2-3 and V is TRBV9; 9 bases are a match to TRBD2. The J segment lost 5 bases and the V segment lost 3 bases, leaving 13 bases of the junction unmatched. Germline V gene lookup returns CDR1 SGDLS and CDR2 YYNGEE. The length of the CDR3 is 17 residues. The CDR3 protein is CASSALGAGGPQDTQYF. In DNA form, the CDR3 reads TGTGCCAGCAGCGCCCTAGGGGCGGGGGGGCCACAAGATACGCAGTATTTT.

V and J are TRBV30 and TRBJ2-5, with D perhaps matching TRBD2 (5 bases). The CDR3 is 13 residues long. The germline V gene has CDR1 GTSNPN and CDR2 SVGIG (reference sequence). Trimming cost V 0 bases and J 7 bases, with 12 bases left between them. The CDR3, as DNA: TGTGCCTGGAGTGTGGCTGCTCGGGGGACCCAGTACTTC. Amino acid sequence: CAWSVAARGTQYF.

CDR3 residues: CASSKQGAETQYF. The CDR3, as DNA: TGTGCCAGCAGCAAACAGGGGGCAGAGACCCAGTACTTC. The chain has TRBV5-5 and TRBJ2-5, with 9 bases lining up with TRBD1. The germline V gene encodes CDR1 SGHKS and CDR2 YYEKEE (reference sequence). The V segment lost 4 bases and the J segment 4 bases; nucleotides outside the gene matches: 2. The CDR3 spans 13 residues. The full variable domain, its missing parts supplied by reference TRBV5-5 and TRBJ2-5, is DAGVTQSPTHLIKTRGQQVTLRCSPISGHKSVSWYQQVLGQGPQFIFQYYEKEERGRGNFPDRFSARQFPNYSSELNVNALLLGDSALYLCASSKQGAETQYFGPGTRLLVL.

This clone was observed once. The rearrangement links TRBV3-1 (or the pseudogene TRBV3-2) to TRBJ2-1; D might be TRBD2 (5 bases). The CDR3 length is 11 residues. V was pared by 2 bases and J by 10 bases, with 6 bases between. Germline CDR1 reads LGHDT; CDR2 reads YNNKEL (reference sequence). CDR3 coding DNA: TGTGCCAGCAGCCAAACGGGAGAGCAGTTCTTC. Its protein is CASSQTGEQFF.

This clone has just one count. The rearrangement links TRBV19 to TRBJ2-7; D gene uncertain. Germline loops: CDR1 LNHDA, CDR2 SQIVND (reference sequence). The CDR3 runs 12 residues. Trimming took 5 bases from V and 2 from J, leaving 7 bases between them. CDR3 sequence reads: CASSSRTYEQYF. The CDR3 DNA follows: TGTGCCAGTAGTTCCCGGACCTACGAGCAGTACTTC.